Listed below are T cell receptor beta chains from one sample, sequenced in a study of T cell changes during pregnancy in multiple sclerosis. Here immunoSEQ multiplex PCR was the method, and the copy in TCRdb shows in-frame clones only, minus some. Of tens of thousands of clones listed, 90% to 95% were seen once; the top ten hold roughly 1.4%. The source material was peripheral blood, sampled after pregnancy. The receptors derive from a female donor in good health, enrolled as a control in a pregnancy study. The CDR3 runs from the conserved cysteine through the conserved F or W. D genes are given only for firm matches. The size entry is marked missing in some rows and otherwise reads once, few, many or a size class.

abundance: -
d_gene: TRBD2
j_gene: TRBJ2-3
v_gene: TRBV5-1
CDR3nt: TGCGCCAGCAGCTTCCTAGCGGGGGGACGGTTGCCAGATACGCAGTATTTT
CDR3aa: CASSFLAGGRLPDTQYF

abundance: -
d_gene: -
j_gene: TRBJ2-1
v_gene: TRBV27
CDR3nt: TGTGCCAGCAGTCCAAGTTTAGGGGGGGAGTATGAGCAGTTCTTC
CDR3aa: CASSPSLGGEYEQFF

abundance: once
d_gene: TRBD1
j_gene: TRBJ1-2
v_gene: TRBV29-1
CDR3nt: TGCAGCGTTGAATCCAGGGGGGTCTATGGCTACACCTTC
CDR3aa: CSVESRGVYGYTF

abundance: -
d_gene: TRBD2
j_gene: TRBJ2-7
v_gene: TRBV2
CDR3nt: TGTGCCAGCAAGGGAGGGGCCGATTACGAGCAGTACTTC
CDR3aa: CASKGGADYEQYF

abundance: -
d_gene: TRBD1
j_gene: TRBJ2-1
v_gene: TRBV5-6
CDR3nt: TGTGCCAGCAGCCCCCGAAAGGACAGGGCTCGGAATGAGCAGTTCTTC
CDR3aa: CASSPRKDRARNEQFF

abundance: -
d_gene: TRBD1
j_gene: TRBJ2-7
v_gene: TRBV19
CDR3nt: TGTGCCAGTAGTATATCAGGGGGCTGGTTGTACGAGCAGTACTTC
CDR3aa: CASSISGGWLYEQYF

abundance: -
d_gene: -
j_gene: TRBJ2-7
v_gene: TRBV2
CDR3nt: TGTGCCAGCAGGGTTCTACCACGGGACTACGAGCAGTACTTC
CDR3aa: CASRVLPRDYEQYF

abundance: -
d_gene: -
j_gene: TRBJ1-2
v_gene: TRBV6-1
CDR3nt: TGTGCCAGCAGTGAAAGGTTGCCCAGGGACTATGGCTACACCTTC
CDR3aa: CASSERLPRDYGYTF

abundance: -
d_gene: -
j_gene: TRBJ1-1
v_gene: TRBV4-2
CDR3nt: TGTGCCAGCAGCCAAGATGGGTTGCGGGTTGAAGCTTTCTTT
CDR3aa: CASSQDGLRVEAFF

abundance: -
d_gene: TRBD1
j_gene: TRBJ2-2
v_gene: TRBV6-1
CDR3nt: TGTGCCAGCAGTGAATCGATGACAGGGACCGGGGAGCTGTTTTTT
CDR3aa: CASSESMTGTGELFF

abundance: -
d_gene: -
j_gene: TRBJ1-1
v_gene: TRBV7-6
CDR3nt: TGTGCCAGCAGCTTATTCGAACCCCAGGAAGCTTTCTTT
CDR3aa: CASSLFEPQEAFF

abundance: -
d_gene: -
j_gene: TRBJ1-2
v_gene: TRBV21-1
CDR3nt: TGTGCCAGCAGCAAAGCCCCGGGTATGAACTATGGCTACACCTTC
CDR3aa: CASSKAPGMNYGYTF

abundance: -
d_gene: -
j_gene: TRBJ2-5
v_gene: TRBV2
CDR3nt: TGTGCCAGCAGTCTCGAGGGCGGGGTGAGCGAGACCCAGTACTTC
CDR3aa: CASSLEGGVSETQYF

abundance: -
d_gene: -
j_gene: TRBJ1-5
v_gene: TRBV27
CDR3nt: TGTGCCAGCAGTTTTGAGGGTTTATTATATCAGCCCCAGCATTTT
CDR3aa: CASSFEGLLYQPQHF

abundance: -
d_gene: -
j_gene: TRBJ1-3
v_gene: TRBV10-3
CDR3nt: TGTGCCATGAAAGACCTACCGGCGAGGTCTGGAAACACCATATATTTT
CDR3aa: CAMKDLPARSGNTIYF

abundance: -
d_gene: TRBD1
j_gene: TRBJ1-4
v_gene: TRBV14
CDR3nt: TGTGCCAGCAGCCCCCGAACAGGGGTGAGAGAAAAACTGTTTTTT
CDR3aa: CASSPRTGVREKLFF

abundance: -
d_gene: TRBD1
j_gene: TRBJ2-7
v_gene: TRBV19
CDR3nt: TGTGCCAGTAGAGTTACAGGGGGCTCCTACGAGCAGTACTTC
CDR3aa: CASRVTGGSYEQYF

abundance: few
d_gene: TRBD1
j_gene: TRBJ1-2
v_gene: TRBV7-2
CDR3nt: TGTGCCAGCAGCTTTTACCTAGGGGCACAACAGGGGGCGGGCTACACCTTC
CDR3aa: CASSFYLGAQQGAGYTF

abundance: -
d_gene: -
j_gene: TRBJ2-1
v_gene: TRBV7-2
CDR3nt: TGTGCCAGCAGCTATCCCACCCAGGCCTACAATGAGCAGTTCTTC
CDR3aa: CASSYPTQAYNEQFF

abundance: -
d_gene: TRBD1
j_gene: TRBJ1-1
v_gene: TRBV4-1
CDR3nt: TGCGCCAGCAGCCACACCGGGACAGGGGTAGGGACTGAAGCTTTCTTT
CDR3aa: CASSHTGTGVGTEAFF

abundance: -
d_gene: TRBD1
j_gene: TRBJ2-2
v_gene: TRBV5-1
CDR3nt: TGCGCCAGCGGGCGACAGGGGGACACCGGGGAGCTGTTTTTT
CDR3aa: CASGRQGDTGELFF

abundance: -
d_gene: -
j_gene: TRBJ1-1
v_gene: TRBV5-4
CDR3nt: TGTGCCAGCAGCTTGGCTGAACAGATGAACACTGAAGCTTTCTTT
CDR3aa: CASSLAEQMNTEAFF

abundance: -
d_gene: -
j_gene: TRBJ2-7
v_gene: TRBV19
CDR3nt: TGTGCCAGTAGTATCCCCGCGGCGGGGTCGTACGAGCAGTACTTC
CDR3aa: CASSIPAAGSYEQYF

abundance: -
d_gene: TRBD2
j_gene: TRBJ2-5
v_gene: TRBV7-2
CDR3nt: TGTGCCAGCAGCAGACGACTAGCGGGGGGCCAAGAGACCCAGTACTTC
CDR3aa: CASSRRLAGGQETQYF

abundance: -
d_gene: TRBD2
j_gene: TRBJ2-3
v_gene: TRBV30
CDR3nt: TGTGCCTGGAGGGCTAGCGGGTACACAGATACGCAGTATTTT
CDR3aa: CAWRASGYTDTQYF

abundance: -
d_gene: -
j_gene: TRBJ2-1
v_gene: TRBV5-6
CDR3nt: TGTGCCAGCAGCCTACTGACAGTCTACAATGAGCAGTTCTTC
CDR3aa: CASSLLTVYNEQFF

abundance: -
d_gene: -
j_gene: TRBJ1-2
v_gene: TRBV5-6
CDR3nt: TGTGCCAGCAACCCGAGACGGGGGGCAAAGGGCTACACCTTC
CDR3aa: CASNPRRGAKGYTF

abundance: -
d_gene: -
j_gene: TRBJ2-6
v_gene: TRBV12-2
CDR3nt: TGTGCAAGTCGCTCCACACAAAGTCGGGCCAACGTCCTGACTTTC
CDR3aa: CASRSTQSRANVLTF

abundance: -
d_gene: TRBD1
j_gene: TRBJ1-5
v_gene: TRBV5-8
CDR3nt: TGTGCCAGCAGCTTGGGCCGGACAGGGCGTCAGCCCCAGCATTTT
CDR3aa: CASSLGRTGRQPQHF

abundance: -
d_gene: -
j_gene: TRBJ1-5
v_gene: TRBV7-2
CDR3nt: TGTGCCAGCAGCTTAGCGCAGGGCAATCAGCCCCAGCATTTT
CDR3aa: CASSLAQGNQPQHF

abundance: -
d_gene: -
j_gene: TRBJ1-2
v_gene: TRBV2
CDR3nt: TGTGCCAGCAGTGTCAGCGTCATGATATATGGCCACACCTTC
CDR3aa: CASSVSVMIYGHTF

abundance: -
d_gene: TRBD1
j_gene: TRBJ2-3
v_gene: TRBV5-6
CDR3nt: TGTGCCAGCAGTCCAACAGGGGACGGCACAGATACGCAGTATTTT
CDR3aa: CASSPTGDGTDTQYF

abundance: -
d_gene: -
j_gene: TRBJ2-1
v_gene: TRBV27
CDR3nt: TGTGCCAGCAGTTTACGAGCGGACAATGAGCAGTTCTTC
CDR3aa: CASSLRADNEQFF